The clone carrying this TCR beta chain was seen a few times. Trimming cost V 2 bases and J 5 bases, with 14 bases left between them. CDR1 SGHDT and CDR2 YYEEEE come from the germline V gene. The CDR3 runs to 14 residues. These data are taken from a study of patients and donors after allogeneic stem cell transplantation. TCRdb independently ran MiXCR on the RT-PCR reads; one entry per CDR3 protein. The data contain about a million distinct CDR3 sequences, roughly 18% of them singletons. Sequencing was done on a sample of blood, either unsorted or a sorted T cell fraction (not recorded which). The chain has TRBV5-6 and TRBJ2-7; the D gene is possibly TRBD2 (6 bases). The clonotype originates from a human donor who was either an allogeneic HSCT recipient or a stem cell or donor lymphocyte infusion donor (not recorded which). It is not recorded whose cells these are; they may come from a transplant donor. CDR3 bases: TGTGCCAGCAGCTTAGGGAGGAGGGGCCACGAGCAGTACTTC. Its translation is CASSLGRRGHEQYF.